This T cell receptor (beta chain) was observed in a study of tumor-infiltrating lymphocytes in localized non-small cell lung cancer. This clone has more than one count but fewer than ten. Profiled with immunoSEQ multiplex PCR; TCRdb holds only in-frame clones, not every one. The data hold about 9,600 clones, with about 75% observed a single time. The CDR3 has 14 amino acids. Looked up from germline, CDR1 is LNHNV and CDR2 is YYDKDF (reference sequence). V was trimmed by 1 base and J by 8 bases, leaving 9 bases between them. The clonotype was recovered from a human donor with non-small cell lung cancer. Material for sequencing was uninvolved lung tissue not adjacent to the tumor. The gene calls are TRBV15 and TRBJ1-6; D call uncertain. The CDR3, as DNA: TGTGCCACCAGCAGAGTCAAATCTCATTCACCCCTCCACTTT. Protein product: CATSRVKSHSPLHF.